The sequence of this TCR beta chain was determined in a study of blood T cell repertoires in COVID-19. The wider study: Samples taken during acute and convalescent COVID-19 were collected in the United States, Italy and Spain. PBMCs, B-cell-depleted T cells, or T cells provided the cDNA or gDNA that made up the material.

The CDR3 covers 15 residues. The V segment lost 2 bases and the J segment 2 bases; nucleotides outside the gene matches: 6. Per the germline V gene, CDR1 is MNHEY and CDR2 is SVGAGI. Original methodology: Amplification of reference gene primers provided the estimated nucleated cell counts. Assay used: immunoSEQ multiplex PCR; TCRdb lists only in-frame clones, some missing. V, J and clone size derive from that table, while D and trimming were established from the DNA sequence. Here the sample spans 200,000 to 250,000 clones, 92% being singletons. While infection was still active, Seattle patients were enrolled and then followed longitudinally.

V and J are TRBV6-5 and TRBJ2-7; TRBD1 matches at 7 bases. The sample taken for sequencing was peripheral blood. The receptor was isolated from a man between 25 and 39 years old with COVID-19, enrolled during active disease. The CDR3 sequence is CASSYLQGTTYEQYF. CDR3 nucleotides: TGTGCCAGCAGTTACCTACAGGGGACAACCTACGAGCAGTACTTC.